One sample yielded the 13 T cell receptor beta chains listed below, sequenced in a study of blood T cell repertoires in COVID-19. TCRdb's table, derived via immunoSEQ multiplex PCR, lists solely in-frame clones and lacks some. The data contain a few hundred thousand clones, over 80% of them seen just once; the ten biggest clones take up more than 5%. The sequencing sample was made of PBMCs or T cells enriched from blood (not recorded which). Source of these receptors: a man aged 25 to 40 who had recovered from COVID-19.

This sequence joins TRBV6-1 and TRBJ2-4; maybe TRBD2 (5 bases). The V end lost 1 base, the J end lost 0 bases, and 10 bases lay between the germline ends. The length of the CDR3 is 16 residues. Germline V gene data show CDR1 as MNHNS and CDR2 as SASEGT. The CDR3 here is CASSEGTPLAKNIQYF. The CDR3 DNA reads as TGTGCCAGCAGTGAAGGGACTCCACTAGCCAAAAACATTCAGTACTTC.

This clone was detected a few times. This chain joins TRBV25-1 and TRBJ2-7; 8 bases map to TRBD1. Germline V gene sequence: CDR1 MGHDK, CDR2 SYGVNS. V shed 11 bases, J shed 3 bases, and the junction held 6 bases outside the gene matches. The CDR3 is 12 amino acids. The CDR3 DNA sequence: TGTGCCGCAGGACAGGGCAACTACGAGCAGTACTTC. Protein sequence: CAAGQGNYEQYF.

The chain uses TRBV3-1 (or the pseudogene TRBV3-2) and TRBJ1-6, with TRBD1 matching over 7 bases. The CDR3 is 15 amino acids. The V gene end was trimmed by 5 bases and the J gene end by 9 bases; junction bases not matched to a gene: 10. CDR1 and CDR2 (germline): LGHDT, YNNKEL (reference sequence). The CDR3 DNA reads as TGTGCCAGCAGCGACACAGGGGCATCGGGTTCACCCCTCCACTTT. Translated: CASSDTGASGSPLHF.

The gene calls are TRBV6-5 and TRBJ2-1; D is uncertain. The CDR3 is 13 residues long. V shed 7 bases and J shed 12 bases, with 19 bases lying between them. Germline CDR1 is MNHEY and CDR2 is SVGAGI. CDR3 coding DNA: TGTGCCAGCAACTGGAAATTAATGAGAGGGCAGTTCTTC. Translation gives CASNWKLMRGQFF.

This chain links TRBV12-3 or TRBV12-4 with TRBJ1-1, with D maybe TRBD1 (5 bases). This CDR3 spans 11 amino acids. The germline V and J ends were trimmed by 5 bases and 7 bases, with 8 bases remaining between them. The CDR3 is CASSIRGEAFF. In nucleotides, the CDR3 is TGTGCCAGCAGTATTAGGGGTGAAGCTTTCTTT.

CDR3 nucleotides: TGTGCCAGCAGCCAAGATACAGGTATTGTCTACGAGCAGTACTTC. Amino acids: CASSQDTGIVYEQYF. The V gene is TRBV4-2, the J gene TRBJ2-7, with D perhaps TRBD1 (5 bases). This CDR3 is 15 amino acids long. CDR1 and CDR2 (germline): LGHNA, YNFKEQ. Deletions cut 0 bases from V and 3 bases from J, with 12 bases between.

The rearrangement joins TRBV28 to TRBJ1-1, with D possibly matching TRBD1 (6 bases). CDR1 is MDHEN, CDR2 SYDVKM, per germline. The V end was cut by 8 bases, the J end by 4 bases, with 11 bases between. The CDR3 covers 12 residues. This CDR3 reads CASQQGITEAFF. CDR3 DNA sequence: TGTGCCAGCCAACAGGGAATCACTGAAGCTTTCTTT.

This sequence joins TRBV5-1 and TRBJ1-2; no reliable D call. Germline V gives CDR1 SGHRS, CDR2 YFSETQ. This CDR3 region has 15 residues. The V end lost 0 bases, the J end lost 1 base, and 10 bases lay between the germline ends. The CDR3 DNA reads TGCGCCAGCAGCTTGGGCAACATCTTTAACTATGGCTACACCTTC. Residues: CASSLGNIFNYGYTF.

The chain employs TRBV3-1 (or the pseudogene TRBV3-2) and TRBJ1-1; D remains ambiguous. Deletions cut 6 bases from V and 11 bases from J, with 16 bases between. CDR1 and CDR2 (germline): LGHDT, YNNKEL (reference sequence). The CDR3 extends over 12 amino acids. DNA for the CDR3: TGTGCCAGCAGTCTGGGGAGGGATCGGGCTTTCTTT. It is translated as CASSLGRDRAFF.

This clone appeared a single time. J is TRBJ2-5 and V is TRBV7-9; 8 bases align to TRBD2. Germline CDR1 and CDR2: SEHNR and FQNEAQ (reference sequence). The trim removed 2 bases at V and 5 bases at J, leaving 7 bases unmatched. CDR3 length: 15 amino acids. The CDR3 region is CASSLTGGPLETQYF. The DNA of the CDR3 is TGTGCCAGCAGCTTAACGGGGGGGCCTTTGGAGACCCAGTACTTC.

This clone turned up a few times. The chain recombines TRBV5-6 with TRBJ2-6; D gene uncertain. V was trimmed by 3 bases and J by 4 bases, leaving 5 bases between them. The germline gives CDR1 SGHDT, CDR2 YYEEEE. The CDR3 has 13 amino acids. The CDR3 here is CASSSGGANVLTF. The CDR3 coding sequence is TGTGCCAGCAGCTCCGGGGGGGCCAACGTCCTGACTTTC.

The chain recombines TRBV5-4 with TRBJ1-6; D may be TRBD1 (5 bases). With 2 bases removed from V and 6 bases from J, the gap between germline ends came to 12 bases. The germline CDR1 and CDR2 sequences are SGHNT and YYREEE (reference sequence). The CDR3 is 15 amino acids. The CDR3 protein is CASSFAGGTNSPLHF. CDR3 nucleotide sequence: TGTGCCAGCAGCTTTGCGGGGGGGACTAATTCACCCCTCCACTTT.

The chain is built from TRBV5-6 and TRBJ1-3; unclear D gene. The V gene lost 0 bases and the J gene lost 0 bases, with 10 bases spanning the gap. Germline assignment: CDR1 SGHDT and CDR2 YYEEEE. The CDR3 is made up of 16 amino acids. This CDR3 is CASSLGAAISGNTIYF. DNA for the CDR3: TGTGCCAGCAGCTTGGGTGCGGCTATCTCTGGAAACACCATATATTTT.